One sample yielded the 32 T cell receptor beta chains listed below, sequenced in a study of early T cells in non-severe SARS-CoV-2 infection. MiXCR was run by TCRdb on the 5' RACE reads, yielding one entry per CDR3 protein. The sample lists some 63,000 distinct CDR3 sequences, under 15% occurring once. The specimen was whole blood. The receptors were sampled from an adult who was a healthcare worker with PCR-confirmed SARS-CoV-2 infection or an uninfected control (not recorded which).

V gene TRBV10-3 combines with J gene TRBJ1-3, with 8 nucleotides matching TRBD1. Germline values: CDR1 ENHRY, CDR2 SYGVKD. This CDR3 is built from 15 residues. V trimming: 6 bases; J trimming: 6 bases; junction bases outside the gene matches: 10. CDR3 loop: CAISIGQGGKNTIYF. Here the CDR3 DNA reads TGTGCCATCAGCATCGGACAGGGAGGGAAAAACACCATATATTTT.

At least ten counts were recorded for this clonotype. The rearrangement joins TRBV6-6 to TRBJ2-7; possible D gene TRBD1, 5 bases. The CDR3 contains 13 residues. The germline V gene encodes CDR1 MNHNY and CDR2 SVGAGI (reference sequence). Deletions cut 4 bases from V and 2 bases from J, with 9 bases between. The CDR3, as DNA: TGTGCCAGCAGTTCAGGGTTCCCCTACGAGCAGTACTTC. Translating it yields CASSSGFPYEQYF.

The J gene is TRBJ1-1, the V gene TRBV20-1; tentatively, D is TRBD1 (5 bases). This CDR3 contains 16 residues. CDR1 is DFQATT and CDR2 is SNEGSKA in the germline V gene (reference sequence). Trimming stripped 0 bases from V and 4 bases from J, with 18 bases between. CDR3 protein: CSARDGAGIRGTEAFF. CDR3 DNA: TGCAGTGCTAGAGACGGGGCAGGGATTCGCGGCACTGAAGCTTTCTTT.

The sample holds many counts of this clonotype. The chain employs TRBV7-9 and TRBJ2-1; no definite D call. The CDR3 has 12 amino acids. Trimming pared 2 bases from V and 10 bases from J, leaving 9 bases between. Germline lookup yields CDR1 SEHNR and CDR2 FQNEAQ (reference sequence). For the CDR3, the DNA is TGTGCCAGCAGCTTAAATGCGTGGGAGCAGTTCTTC. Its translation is CASSLNAWEQFF. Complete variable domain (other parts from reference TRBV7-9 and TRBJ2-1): DTGVSQNPRHKITKRGQNVTFRCDPISEHNRLYWYRQTLGQGPEFLTYFQNEAQLEKSRLLSDRFSAERPKGSFSTLEIQRTEQGDSAMYLCASSLNAWEQFFGPGTRLTVL.

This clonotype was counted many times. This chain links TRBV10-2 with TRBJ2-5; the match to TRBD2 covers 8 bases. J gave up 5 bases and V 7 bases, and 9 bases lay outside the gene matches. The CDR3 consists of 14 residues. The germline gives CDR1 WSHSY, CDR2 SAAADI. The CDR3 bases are TGCGCCAGCATGATACGGGGGGGCCGGGAGACCCAGTACTTC. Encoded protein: CASMIRGGRETQYF.

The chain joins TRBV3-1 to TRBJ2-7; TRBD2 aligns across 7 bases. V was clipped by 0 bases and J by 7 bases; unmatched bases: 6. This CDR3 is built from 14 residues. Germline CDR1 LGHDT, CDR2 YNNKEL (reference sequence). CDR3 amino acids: CASSQDRWGGEQYF. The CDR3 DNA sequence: TGTGCCAGCAGCCAAGACAGGTGGGGGGGTGAGCAGTACTTC.

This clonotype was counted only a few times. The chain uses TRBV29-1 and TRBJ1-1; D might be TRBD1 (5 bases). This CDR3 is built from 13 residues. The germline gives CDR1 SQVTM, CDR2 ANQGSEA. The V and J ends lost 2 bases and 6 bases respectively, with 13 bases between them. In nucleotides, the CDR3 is TGCAGCGTTGAACAGACTTTGGGGGCTGAAGCTTTCTTT. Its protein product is CSVEQTLGAEAFF.

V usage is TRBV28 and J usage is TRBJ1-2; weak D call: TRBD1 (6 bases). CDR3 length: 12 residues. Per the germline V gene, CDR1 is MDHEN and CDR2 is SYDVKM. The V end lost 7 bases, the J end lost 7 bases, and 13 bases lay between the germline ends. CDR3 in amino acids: CASTPGASGYTF. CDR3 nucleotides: TGTGCCAGCACGCCAGGGGCGTCTGGCTACACCTTC.

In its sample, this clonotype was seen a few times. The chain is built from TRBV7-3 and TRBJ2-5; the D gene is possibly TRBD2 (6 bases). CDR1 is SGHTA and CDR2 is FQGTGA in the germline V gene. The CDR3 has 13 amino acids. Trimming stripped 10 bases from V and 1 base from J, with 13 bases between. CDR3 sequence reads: CATSAGIQETQYF. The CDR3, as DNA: TGTGCCACCTCGGCGGGAATCCAAGAGACCCAGTACTTC. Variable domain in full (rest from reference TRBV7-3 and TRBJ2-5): GAGVSQTPSNKVTEKGKYVELRCDPISGHTALYWYRQSLGQGPEFLIYFQGTGAADDSGLPNDRFFAVRPEGSVSTLKIQRTERGDSAVYLCATSAGIQETQYFGPGTRLLVL.

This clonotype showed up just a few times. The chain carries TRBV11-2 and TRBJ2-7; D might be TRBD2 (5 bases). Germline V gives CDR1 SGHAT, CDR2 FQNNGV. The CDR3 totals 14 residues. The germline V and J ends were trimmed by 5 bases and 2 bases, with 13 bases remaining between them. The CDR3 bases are TGTGCCAGCAGCAACGGCGGAGGCCCCTACGAGCAGTACTTC. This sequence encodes CASSNGGGPYEQYF.

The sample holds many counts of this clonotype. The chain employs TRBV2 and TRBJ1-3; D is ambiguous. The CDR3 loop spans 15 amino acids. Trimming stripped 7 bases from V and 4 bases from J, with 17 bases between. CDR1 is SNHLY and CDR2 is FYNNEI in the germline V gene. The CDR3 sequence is CASTQARADGNTIYF. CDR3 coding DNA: TGTGCCAGCACTCAAGCGAGGGCTGACGGAAACACCATATATTTT.

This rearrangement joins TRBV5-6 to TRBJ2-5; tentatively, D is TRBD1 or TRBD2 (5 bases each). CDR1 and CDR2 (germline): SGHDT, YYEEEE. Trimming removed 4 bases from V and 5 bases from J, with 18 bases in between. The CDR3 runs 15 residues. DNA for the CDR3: TGTGCCAGCAGCCCCCTCCGGGGCGCATCGGAGACCCAGTACTTC. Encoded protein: CASSPLRGASETQYF.

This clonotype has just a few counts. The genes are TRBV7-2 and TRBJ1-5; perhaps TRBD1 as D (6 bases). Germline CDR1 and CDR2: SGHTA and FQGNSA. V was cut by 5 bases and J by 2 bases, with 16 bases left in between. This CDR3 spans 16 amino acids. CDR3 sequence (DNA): TGTGCCAGCAGCACCGAAACAGGGTGGGGCAATCAGCCCCAGCATTTT. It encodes CASSTETGWGNQPQHF.

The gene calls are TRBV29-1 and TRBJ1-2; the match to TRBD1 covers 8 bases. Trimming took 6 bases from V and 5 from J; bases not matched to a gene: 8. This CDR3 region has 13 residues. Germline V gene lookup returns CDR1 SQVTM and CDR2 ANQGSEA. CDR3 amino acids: CSVADRGGYGYTF. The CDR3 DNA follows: TGCAGCGTCGCCGACAGGGGAGGGTATGGCTACACCTTC.

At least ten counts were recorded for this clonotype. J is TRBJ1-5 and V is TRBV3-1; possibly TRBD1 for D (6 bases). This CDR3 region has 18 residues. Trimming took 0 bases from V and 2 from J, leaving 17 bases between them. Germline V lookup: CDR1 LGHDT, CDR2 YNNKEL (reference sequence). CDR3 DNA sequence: TGTGCCAGCAGCCAAGATCGGGACCAGGGGAGAGGCAATCAGCCCCAGCATTTT. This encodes CASSQDRDQGRGNQPQHF.

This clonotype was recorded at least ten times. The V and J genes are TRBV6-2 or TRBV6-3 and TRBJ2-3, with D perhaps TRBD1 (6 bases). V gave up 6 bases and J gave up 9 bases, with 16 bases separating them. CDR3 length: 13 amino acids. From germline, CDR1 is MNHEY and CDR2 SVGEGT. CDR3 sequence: CASSQGSPLTQYF. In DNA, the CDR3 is TGTGCCAGCAGCCAGGGGAGCCCGTTAACGCAGTATTTT.

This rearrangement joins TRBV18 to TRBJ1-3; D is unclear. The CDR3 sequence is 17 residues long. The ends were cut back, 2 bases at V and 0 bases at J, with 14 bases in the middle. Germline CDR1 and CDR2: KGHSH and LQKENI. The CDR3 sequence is CASSPNRQGLSGNTIYF. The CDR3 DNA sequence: TGTGCCAGCTCACCAAATAGACAAGGCCTCTCTGGAAACACCATATATTTT.

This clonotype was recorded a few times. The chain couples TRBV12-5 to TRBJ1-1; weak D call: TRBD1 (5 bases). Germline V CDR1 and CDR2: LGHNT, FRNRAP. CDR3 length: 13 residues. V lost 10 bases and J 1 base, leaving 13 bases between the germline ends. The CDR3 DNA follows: TGTGCTACCGAGCTTGGGGCGAACACTGAAGCTTTCTTT. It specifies CATELGANTEAFF.

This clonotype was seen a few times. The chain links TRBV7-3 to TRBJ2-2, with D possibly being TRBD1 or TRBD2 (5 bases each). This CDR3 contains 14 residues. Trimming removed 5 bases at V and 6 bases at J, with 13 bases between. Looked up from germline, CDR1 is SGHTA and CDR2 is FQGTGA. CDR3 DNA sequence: TGTGCCAGCAGCCCGGGGCGGTCTTCCGGGGAGCTGTTTTTT. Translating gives CASSPGRSSGELFF.

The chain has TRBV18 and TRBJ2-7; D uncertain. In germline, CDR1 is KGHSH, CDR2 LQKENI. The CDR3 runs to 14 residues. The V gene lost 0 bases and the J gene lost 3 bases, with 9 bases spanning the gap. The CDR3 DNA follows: TGTGCCAGCTCACCACCGAGGCCGTACTACGAGCAGTACTTC. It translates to CASSPPRPYYEQYF.

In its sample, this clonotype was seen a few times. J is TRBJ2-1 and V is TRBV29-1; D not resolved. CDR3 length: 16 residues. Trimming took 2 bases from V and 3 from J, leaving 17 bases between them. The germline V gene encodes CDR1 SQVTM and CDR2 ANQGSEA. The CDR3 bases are TGCAGCGTTGAACCAGCGCTACTCCAACACTACAATGAGCAGTTCTTC. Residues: CSVEPALLQHYNEQFF.

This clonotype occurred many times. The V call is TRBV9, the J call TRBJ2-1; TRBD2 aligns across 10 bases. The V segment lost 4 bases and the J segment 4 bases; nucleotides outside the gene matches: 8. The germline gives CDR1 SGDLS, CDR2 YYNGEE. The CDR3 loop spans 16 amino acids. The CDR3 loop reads CASSFSSGGPYNEQFF. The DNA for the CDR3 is TGTGCCAGCAGCTTCAGTAGCGGGGGGCCTTACAATGAGCAGTTCTTC.

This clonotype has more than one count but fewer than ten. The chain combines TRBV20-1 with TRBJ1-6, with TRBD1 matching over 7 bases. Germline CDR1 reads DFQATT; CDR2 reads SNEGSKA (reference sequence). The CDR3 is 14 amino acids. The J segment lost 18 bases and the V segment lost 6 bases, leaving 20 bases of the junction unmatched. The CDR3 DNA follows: TGCAGTGCCCCCGCCCGACAGGGATCCTCCTTTACCCACTTT. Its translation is CSAPARQGSSFTHF.

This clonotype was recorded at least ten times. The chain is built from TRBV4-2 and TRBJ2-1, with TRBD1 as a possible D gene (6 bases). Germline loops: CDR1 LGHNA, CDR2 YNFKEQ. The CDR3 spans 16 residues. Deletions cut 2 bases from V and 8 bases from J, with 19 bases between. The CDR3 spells CASSQRQLGGRDEQFF. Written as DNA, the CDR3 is TGTGCCAGCAGCCAAAGACAGCTTGGGGGCAGGGATGAGCAGTTCTTC.

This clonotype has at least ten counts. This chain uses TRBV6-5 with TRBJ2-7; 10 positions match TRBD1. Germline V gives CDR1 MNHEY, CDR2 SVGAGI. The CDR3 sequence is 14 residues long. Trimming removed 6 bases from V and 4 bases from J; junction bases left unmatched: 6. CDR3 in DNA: TGTGCCAGCAGGTCCGGGACAGGGGTTTACGAGCAGTACTTC. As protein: CASRSGTGVYEQYF.

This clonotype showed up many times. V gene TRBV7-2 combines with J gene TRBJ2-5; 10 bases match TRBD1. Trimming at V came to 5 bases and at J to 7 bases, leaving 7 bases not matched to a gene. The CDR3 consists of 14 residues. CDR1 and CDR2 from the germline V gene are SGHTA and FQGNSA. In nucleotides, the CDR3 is TGTGCCAGCAGCAAAGACAGGGGGCAGGGGACCCAGTACTTC. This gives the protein CASSKDRGQGTQYF.

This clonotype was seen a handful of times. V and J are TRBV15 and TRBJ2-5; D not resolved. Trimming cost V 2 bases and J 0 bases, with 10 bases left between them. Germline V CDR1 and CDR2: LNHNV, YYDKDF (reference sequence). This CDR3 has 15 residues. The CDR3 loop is CATSRRQPNQETQYF. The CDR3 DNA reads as TGTGCCACCAGCAGACGGCAGCCAAACCAAGAGACCCAGTACTTC.

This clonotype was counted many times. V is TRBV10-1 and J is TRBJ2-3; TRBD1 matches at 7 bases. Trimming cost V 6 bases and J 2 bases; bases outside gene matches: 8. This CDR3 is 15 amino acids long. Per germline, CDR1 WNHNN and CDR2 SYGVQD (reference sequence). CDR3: CASSSGTAFTDTQYF. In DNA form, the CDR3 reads TGCGCCAGCAGCAGTGGGACAGCTTTCACAGATACGCAGTATTTT.

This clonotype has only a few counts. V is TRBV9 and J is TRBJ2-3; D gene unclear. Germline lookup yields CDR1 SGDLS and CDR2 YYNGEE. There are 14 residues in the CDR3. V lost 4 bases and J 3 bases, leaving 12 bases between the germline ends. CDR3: CASSPGPLTDTQYF. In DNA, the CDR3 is TGTGCCAGCAGCCCCGGACCTCTTACAGATACGCAGTATTTT. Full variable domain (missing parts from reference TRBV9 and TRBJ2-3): DSGVTQTPKHLITATGQRVTLRCSPRSGDLSVYWYQQSLDQGLQFLIQYYNGEERAKGNILERFSAQQFPDLHSELNLSSLELGDSALYFCASSPGPLTDTQYFGPGTRLTVL.

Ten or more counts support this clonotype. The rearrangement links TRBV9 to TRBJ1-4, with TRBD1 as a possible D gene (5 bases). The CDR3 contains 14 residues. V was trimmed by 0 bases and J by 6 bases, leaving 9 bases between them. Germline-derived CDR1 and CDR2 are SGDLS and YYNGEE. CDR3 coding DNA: TGTGCCAGCAGCGTAGGGGGCGGGCATGAAAAACTGTTTTTT. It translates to CASSVGGGHEKLFF.

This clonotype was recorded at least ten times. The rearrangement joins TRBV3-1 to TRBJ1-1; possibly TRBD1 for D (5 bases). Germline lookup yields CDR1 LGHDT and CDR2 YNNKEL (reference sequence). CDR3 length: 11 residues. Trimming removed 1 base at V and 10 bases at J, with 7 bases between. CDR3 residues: CASSQAGTAFF. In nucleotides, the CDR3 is TGTGCCAGCAGCCAAGCTGGGACAGCTTTCTTT.

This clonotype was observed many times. CDR3 region: CASSLEPGQGDWEQYF. The CDR3 region has the DNA TGTGCCAGCAGCTTAGAACCGGGACAGGGGGACTGGGAGCAGTACTTC. J is TRBJ2-7 and V is TRBV7-6, with 11 bases identical to TRBD1. In germline, CDR1 is SGHVS, CDR2 FNYEAQ. The V gene end was trimmed by 1 base and the J gene end by 7 bases; junction bases not matched to a gene: 9. The CDR3 loop spans 16 amino acids.